The T cell receptor (beta chain) under discussion was sequenced for a study of post-analysis software for immune sequencing data. Study background: Relapsing-remitting, secondary progressive and progressive-relapsing forms of multiple sclerosis all featured among disease courses.

The TCR beta cDNA libraries carried unique molecular identifiers. cDNA molecules numbering about half a million came from approximately 0.91 to 9.4 million T cells. TCRdb reprocessed the PCR reads with MiXCR, giving one entry per CDR3 protein. The sample records about 820,000 distinct CDR3 sequences, 53% being singletons. Germline V gene sequence: CDR1 LGHDT, CDR2 YNNKEL (reference sequence). CDR3 length: 17 amino acids. As for this clonotype: Its antigen is undetermined.

Study-wide points: Versus controls, multiple sclerosis patients showed significantly lower diversity (normalized Chao1). TRBV5-6, TRBV5-1 and TRBV20-1 were among roughly five TRBV segments more frequent in patients than controls. Under the F measure, samples that were prepared in one batch clustered strongly together.

V gene TRBV3-1 combines with J gene TRBJ2-7; the match to TRBD2 covers 14 bases. The J call may not be correct, given that the DNA end is closer to TRBJ2-4. The sequenced material came from blood. The receptor was isolated from a girl aged 5-17 years with multiple sclerosis. For the CDR3, the DNA is TGTGCCAGCAGCCCAGGGACTAGCGGGAGTAAGGTGGACATTCAGTACTTC. Translation: CASSPGTSGSKVDIQYF.